Below, 20 T cell receptor beta chains from the same sample are listed, as sequenced in a study of cytomegalovirus exposure and HLA in healthy donors. The assay was immunoSEQ multiplex PCR, and TCRdb's table has in-frame clones only and misses some. The top ten hold less than 2.5% of the sample, which has 150,000 to 180,000 clones, 86% seen once. Sequencing input: PBMCs. These receptors came from a human donor in good health.

The V gene is TRBV29-1, the J gene TRBJ2-5; weak D call: TRBD1 (5 bases). Germline V gene data show CDR1 as SQVTM and CDR2 as ANQGSEA. The CDR3 extends over 13 amino acids. Trimming cost V 1 base and J 2 bases, with 8 bases left between them. Here the CDR3 DNA reads TGCAGCGTTGAAGGAGACAGACAAGAGACCCAGTACTTC. Protein product: CSVEGDRQETQYF.

The rearrangement links TRBV7-3 to TRBJ2-7; 8 bases agree with TRBD2. This CDR3 contains 15 residues. Germline lookup yields CDR1 SGHTA and CDR2 FQGTGA. V dropped 4 bases and J dropped 2; count of bases not matched to a gene: 7. CDR3 nucleotide sequence: TGTGCCAGCAGCTCTTCCGGGGGGGCCGCCTACGAGCAGTACTTC. Its protein product is CASSSSGGAAYEQYF.

This chain connects TRBV28 to TRBJ2-1, with TRBD2 matching over 10 bases. In germline, CDR1 is MDHEN, CDR2 SYDVKM. CDR3 length: 15 amino acids. With V trimmed by 9 bases and J by 8 bases, 13 bases remained unmatched. The CDR3 spells CARGSGSGGDDEQFF. CDR3 nucleotides: TGTGCCAGGGGTAGCGGGAGCGGGGGGGACGATGAGCAGTTCTTC.

The chain is built from TRBV18 and TRBJ1-1; no clear D. V was clipped by 3 bases and J by 2 bases, with 4 bases between them. Looked up from germline, CDR1 is KGHSH and CDR2 is LQKENI. There are 12 residues in the CDR3. The CDR3 region is CASSPTNTEAFF. CDR3 DNA: TGTGCCAGCTCACCGACAAACACTGAAGCTTTCTTT.

The chain's CDR3 is CASSTQGTANTGELFF. The CDR3 DNA reads TGTGCCAGCAGTACACAAGGGACAGCGAACACCGGGGAGCTGTTTTTT. The rearrangement links TRBV27 to TRBJ2-2; 7 positions agree with TRBD1. V trimming: 5 bases; J trimming: 0 bases; junction bases outside the gene matches: 6. The CDR3 is 16 residues long. From germline, CDR1 is MNHEY and CDR2 SMNVEV (reference sequence).

V usage is TRBV11-2 and J usage is TRBJ2-7; the match to TRBD1 covers 10 bases. V dropped 2 bases and J dropped 2; count of bases not matched to a gene: 9. From germline, CDR1 is SGHAT and CDR2 FQNNGV. The CDR3 runs to 17 residues. The CDR3 protein is CASSLLDRGRLTYEQYF. The DNA of the CDR3 is TGTGCCAGCAGCTTATTAGACAGGGGGCGTTTGACCTACGAGCAGTACTTC.

This CDR3 is CSVDLRGIKETQYF. CDR3 bases: TGCAGCGTTGATCTTAGGGGGATCAAAGAGACCCAGTACTTC. The chain has TRBV29-1 and TRBJ2-5, with D tentatively TRBD1 (6 bases). Germline CDR1 reads SQVTM; CDR2 reads ANQGSEA. CDR3 length: 14 amino acids. V gave up 3 bases and J gave up 3 bases, with 14 bases separating them.

This clone was seen only once. The junction departs from germline at one end; a sequencing error may be responsible. The chain links TRBV5-8 to TRBJ1-5; D is unclear. The germline CDR1 and CDR2 sequences are SGHTS and YDEGEE. CDR3 length equals 15 residues. CDR3 sequence: CASTLDRYSNQPQHF. The CDR3 bases are TGTGCCAGCACCTTGGATCGCTATAGCAATCAGCCCCAGCATTTT.

The chain uses TRBV6-6 and TRBJ2-7, with a possible D match to TRBD1 (5 bases). Trimming cost V 6 bases and J 7 bases, with 16 bases left between them. This CDR3 comprises 13 residues. In germline, CDR1 is MNHNY, CDR2 SVGAGI (reference sequence). The CDR3: CASSPRSHREQYF. The CDR3 region has the DNA TGTGCCAGCAGCCCCCGGAGTCACAGGGAGCAGTACTTC.

The V and J genes are TRBV13 and TRBJ1-6; TRBD1 might be the D (5 bases). CDR1 is PRHDT, CDR2 FYEKMQ, per germline (reference sequence). Trimming removed 6 bases from V and 7 bases from J, with 16 bases in between. CDR3 length equals 15 residues. The CDR3 here is CASSRLRAGNSPLHF. CDR3 DNA sequence: TGTGCCAGCAGTCGCCTCAGGGCAGGCAATTCACCCCTCCACTTT.

The chain carries TRBV30 and TRBJ1-1; D is uncertain. The CDR3 covers 11 residues. V lost 0 bases, J lost 7 bases, and 6 bases lay in between. Germline CDR1 reads GTSNPN; CDR2 reads SVGIG (reference sequence). The CDR3 sequence: CAWSVRGEAFF. Written as DNA, the CDR3 is TGTGCCTGGAGTGTGAGAGGTGAAGCTTTCTTT.

This rearrangement joins TRBV7-9 to TRBJ1-2, with TRBD1 matching 7 bases. Per germline, CDR1 SEHNR and CDR2 FQNEAQ (reference sequence). The J segment lost 7 bases and the V segment lost 2 bases, leaving 13 bases of the junction unmatched. The CDR3 is 16 amino acids. In DNA form, the CDR3 reads TGTGCCAGCAGCTTATTAACCCCTAAACAGGGGCTTGGCTACACCTTC. This codes for CASSLLTPKQGLGYTF.

This clone showed up just once. The chain links TRBV18 to TRBJ2-3; 7 nucleotides match TRBD1. V shed 1 base, J shed 6 bases, and the junction held 10 bases outside the gene matches. Germline CDR1 is KGHSH and CDR2 is LQKENI. This CDR3 region has 16 residues. CDR3: CASSPQDRQPGDTQYF. Here the CDR3 DNA reads TGTGCCAGCTCACCACAGGACAGGCAACCGGGGGATACGCAGTATTTT.

The chain employs TRBV15 and TRBJ1-1, with a tentative D call TRBD1 (5 bases). V lost 2 bases, J lost 1 base, and 8 bases lay in between. The germline V gene has CDR1 LNHNV and CDR2 YYDKDF (reference sequence). There are 14 residues in the CDR3. The CDR3, as DNA: TGTGCCACCAGCAGATGGGGGGGGAACACTGAAGCTTTCTTT. This translates into CATSRWGGNTEAFF.

The CDR3 is CASSPKSQHTSGANVLTF. The CDR3 bases are TGCGCCAGCAGCCCCAAATCACAGCATACCTCTGGGGCCAACGTCCTGACTTTC. The V and J genes are TRBV5-1 and TRBJ2-6, with unresolved D. CDR1 is SGHRS and CDR2 is YFSETQ in the germline V gene. V lost 4 bases and J lost 0, with 17 bases in between. The CDR3 is 18 residues long.

The chain employs TRBV27 and TRBJ1-2, with D hard to call. CDR1 MNHEY and CDR2 SMNVEV come from the germline V gene (reference sequence). The V end was cut by 3 bases, the J end by 6 bases, with 11 bases between. The CDR3 has 13 amino acids. CDR3 amino acids: CASSLANLDGYTF. CDR3 nucleotides: TGTGCCAGCAGTTTGGCCAATTTGGATGGCTACACCTTC.

The CDR3 coding sequence is TGTGCCAGCAGCTTAGTTGACAGGGCGAACGAGCAGTTCTTC. This translates into CASSLVDRANEQFF. This chain links TRBV7-8 with TRBJ2-1, with TRBD1 matching over 7 bases. Germline V gene data show CDR1 as SGHVS and CDR2 as FQNEAQ. The V segment lost 1 base and the J segment 10 bases; nucleotides outside the gene matches: 7. The CDR3 length is 14 residues. Drawing the rest from reference TRBV7-8 and TRBJ2-1, the complete variable domain is GAGVSQSPRYKVAKRGQDVALRCDPISGHVSLFWYQQALGQGPEFLTYFQNEAQLDKSGLPSDRFFAERPEGSVSTLKIQRTQQEDSAVYLCASSLVDRANEQFFGPGTRLTVL.

The chain carries TRBV5-6 and TRBJ2-1; TRBD1 matches 7 bases. The CDR3 loop spans 15 amino acids. Looked up from germline, CDR1 is SGHDT and CDR2 is YYEEEE. J was trimmed by 7 bases and V by 4 bases; bases with no gene match: 11. CDR3 region: CASSTDREFNNEQFF. The CDR3 nucleotides read TGTGCCAGCAGCACTGACAGGGAATTCAATAATGAGCAGTTCTTC.

This clone was recorded a few times. This sequence joins TRBV2 and TRBJ1-2; D is possibly TRBD1 (6 bases). V gave up 6 bases and J gave up 8 bases, with 16 bases separating them. Germline CDR1 and CDR2: SNHLY and FYNNEI. The CDR3 runs 13 residues. The DNA of the CDR3 is TGTGCCAGCAGCCCAGAACAGGGTGGGGGCTACACCTTC. Its translation: CASSPEQGGGYTF.

V and J are TRBV18 and TRBJ1-2; TRBD1 matches 7 bases. With V trimmed by 6 bases and J by 0 bases, 10 bases remained unmatched. In germline, CDR1 is KGHSH, CDR2 LQKENI. This CDR3 is 16 amino acids long. For the CDR3, the DNA is TGTGCCAGCTCCGGACAGGACCAATTAGCTAACTATGGCTACACCTTC. Translated: CASSGQDQLANYGYTF.